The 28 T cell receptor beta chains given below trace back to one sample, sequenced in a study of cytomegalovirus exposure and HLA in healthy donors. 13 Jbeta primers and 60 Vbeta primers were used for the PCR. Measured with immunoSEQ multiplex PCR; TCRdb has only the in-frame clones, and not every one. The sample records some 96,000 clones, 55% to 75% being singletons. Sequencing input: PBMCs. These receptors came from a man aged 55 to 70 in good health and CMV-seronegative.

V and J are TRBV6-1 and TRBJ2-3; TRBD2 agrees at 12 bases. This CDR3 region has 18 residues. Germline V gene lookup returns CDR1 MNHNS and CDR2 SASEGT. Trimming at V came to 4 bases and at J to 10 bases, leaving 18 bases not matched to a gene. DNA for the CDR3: TGTGCCAGCAGTGGGGGACTAGCGGGCTTATTCGGCTCGGGGGCGCAGTATTTT. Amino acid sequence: CASSGGLAGLFGSGAQYF.

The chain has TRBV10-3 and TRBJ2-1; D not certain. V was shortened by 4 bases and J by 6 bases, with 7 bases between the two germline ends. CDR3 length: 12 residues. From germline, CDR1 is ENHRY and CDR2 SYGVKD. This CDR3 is CAISGHRNEQFF. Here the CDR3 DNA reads TGTGCCATCAGTGGACACCGCAATGAGCAGTTCTTC.

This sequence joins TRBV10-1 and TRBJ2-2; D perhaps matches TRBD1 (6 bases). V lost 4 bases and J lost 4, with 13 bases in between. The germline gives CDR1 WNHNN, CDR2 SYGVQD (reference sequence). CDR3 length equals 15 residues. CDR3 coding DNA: TGCGCCAGCAGTGCGGTTTCAGGGGTCACCGGGGAGCTGTTTTTT. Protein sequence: CASSAVSGVTGELFF.

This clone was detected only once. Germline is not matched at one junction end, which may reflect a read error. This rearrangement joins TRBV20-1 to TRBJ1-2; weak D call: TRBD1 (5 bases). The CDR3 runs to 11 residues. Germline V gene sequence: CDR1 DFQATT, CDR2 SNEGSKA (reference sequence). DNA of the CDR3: TGCAGTGCTAGATATAACGGCAGGGAAGTCTTC. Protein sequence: CSARYNGREVF.

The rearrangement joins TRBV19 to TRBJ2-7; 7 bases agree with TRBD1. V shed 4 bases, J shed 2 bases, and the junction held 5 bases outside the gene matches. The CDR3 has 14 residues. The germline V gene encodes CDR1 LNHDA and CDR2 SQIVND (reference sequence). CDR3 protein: CASSTRDRAYEQYF. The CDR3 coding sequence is TGTGCCAGTAGTACCCGGGACAGAGCCTACGAGCAGTACTTC.

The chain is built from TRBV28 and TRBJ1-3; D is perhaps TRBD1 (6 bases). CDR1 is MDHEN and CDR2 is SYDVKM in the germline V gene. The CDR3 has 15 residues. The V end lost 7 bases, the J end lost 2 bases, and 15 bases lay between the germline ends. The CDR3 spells CASIGGLRTGNTIYF. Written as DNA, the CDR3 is TGTGCCAGCATCGGGGGGCTGAGGACTGGAAACACCATATATTTT.

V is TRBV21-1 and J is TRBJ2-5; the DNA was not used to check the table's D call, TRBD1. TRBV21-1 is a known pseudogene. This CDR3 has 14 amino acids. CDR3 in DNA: TGTGCCAGCAGCAAAAGACAGGGGGAGCAGACCCAGTACTTC. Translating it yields CASSKRQGEQTQYF.

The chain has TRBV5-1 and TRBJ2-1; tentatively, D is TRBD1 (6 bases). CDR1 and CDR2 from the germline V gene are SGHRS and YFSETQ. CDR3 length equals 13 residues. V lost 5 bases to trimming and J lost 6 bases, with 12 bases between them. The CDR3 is CASRYTQGNEQFF. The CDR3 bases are TGCGCCAGCAGGTACACACAGGGCAATGAGCAGTTCTTC.

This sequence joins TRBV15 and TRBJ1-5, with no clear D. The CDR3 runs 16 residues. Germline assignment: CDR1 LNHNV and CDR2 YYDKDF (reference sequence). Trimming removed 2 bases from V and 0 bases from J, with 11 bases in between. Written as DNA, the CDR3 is TGTGCCACCAGCAGATATCAGGTGTCTAGCAATCAGCCCCAGCATTTT. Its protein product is CATSRYQVSSNQPQHF.

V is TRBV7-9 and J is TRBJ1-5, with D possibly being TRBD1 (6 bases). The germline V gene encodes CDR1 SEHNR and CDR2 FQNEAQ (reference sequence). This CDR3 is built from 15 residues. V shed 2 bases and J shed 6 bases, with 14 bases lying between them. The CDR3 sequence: CASSLSQGSIQPQHF. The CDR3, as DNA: TGTGCCAGCAGCTTAAGCCAGGGGTCGATTCAGCCCCAGCATTTT.

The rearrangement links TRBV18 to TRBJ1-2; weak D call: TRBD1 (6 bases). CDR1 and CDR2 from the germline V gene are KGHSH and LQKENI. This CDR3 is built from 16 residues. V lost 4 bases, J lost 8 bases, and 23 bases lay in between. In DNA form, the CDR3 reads TGTGCCAGCTCACGACTTCTCGGGGACACGGATTTAGGCTACACCTTC. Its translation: CASSRLLGDTDLGYTF.

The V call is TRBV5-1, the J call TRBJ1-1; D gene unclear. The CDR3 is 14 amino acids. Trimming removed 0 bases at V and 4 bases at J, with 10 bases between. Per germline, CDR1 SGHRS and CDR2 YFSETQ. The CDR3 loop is CASSLGGYSTEAFF. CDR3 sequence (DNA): TGCGCCAGCAGCTTGGGCGGGTACAGCACTGAAGCTTTCTTT.

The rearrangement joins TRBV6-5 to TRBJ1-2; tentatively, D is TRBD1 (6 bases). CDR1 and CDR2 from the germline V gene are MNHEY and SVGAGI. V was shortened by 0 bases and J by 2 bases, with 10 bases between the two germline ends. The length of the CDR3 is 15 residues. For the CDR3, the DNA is TGTGCCAGCAGTTACTCACAGGGACAAAACTATGGCTACACCTTC. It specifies CASSYSQGQNYGYTF.

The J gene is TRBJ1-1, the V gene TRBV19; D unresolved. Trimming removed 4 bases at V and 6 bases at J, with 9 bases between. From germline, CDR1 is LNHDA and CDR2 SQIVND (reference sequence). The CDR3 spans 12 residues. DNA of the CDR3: TGTGCCAGTAGTAGTTGGGCGTCTGAAGCTTTCTTT. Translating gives CASSSWASEAFF.

The CDR3 sequence: CASSKKELADNNEQFF. In DNA form, the CDR3 reads TGTGCCAGCAGCAAAAAGGAACTAGCGGATAACAATGAGCAGTTCTTC. The chain joins TRBV21-1 to TRBJ2-1; the DNA was not compared with TRBD2, the D call given in the table. TRBV21-1 is an annotated pseudogene. This CDR3 spans 16 amino acids.

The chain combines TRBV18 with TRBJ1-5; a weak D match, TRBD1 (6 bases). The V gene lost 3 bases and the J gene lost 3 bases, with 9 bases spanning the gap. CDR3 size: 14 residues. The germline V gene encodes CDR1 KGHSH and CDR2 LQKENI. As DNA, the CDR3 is TGTGCCAGCTCACCCCAGGGGATCAATCAGCCCCAGCATTTT. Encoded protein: CASSPQGINQPQHF.

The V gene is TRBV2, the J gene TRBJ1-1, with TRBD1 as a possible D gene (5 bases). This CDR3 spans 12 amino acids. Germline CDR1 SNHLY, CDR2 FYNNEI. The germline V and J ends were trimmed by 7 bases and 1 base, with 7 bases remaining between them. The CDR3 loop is CASNTGNTEAFF. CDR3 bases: TGTGCCAGCAATACAGGGAACACTGAAGCTTTCTTT.

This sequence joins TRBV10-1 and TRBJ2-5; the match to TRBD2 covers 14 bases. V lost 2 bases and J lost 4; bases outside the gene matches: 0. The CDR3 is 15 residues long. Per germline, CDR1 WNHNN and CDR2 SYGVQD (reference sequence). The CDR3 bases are TGCGCCAGCAGTGAGGGGACTAGCGGGAGAGAGACCCAGTACTTC. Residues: CASSEGTSGRETQYF.

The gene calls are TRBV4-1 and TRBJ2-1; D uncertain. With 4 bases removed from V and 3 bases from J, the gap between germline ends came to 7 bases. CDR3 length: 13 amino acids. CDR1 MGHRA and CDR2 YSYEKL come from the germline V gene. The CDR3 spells CASSPQRYNEQFF. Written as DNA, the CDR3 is TGCGCCAGCAGCCCTCAGCGCTACAATGAGCAGTTCTTC.

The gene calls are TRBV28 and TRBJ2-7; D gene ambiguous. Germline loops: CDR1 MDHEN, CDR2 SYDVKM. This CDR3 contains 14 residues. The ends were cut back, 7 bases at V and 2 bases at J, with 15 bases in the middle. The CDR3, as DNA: TGTGCCAGCACCGACACCTTACAGACCTACGAGCAGTACTTC. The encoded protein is CASTDTLQTYEQYF.

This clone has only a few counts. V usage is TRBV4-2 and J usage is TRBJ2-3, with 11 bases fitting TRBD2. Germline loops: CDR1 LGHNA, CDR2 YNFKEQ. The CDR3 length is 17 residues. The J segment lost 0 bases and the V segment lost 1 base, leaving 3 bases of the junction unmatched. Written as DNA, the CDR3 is TGTGCCAGCAGCCAAGGACTAGCGGGAACTAGCACAGATACGCAGTATTTT. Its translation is CASSQGLAGTSTDTQYF.

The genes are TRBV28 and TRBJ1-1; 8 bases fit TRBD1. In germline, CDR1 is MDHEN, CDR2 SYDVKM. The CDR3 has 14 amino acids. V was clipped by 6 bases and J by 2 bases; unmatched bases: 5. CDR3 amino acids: CASRRTGFNTEAFF. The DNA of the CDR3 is TGTGCCAGCAGACGGACAGGGTTTAACACTGAAGCTTTCTTT.

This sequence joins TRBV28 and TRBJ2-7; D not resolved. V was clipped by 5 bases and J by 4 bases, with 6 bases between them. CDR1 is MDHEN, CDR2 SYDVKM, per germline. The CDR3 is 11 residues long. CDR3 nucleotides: TGTGCCAGCAGTGACAAGTACGAGCAGTACTTC. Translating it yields CASSDKYEQYF. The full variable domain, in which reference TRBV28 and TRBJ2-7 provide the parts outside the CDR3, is DVKVTQSSRYLVKRTGEKVFLECVQDMDHENMFWYRQDPGLGLRLIYFSYDVKMKEKGDIPEGYSVSREKKERFSLILESASTNQTSMYLCASSDKYEQYFGPGTRLTVT.

The CDR3 loop is CASSFRRVNQPQHF. In nucleotides, the CDR3 is TGCGCCAGCAGCTTCAGGCGGGTAAATCAGCCCCAGCATTTT. The chain uses TRBV4-1 and TRBJ1-5; D is ambiguous. V shed 5 bases and J shed 4 bases, with 12 bases lying between them. This CDR3 spans 14 amino acids. The germline CDR1 and CDR2 sequences are MGHRA and YSYEKL.

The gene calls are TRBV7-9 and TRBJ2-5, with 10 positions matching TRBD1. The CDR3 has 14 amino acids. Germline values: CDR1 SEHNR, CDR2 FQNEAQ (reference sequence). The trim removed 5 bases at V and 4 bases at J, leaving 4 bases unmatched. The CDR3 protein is CASSRQGAGETQYF. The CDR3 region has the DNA TGTGCCAGCAGCCGACAGGGGGCGGGAGAGACCCAGTACTTC.

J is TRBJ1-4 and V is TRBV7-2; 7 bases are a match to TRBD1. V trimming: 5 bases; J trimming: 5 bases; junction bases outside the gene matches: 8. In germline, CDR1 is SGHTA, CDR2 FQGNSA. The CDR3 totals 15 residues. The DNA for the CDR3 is TGTGCCAGCAGCCCCACCGGGACAGAGAATGAAAAACTGTTTTTT. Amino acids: CASSPTGTENEKLFF.

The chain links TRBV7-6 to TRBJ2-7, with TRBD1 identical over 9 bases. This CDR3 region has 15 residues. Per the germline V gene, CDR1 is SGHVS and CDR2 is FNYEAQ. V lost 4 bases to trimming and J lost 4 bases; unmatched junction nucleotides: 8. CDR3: CASSWQTGTGYEQYF. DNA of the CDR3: TGTGCCAGCAGCTGGCAAACCGGGACAGGGTACGAGCAGTACTTC.

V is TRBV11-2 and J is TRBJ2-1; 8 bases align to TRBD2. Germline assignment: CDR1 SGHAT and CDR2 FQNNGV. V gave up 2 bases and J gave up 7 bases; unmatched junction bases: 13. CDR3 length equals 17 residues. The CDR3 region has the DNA TGTGCCAGCAGCTTAAGCGGGAGCGGGCTAATCGGAAATGAGCAGTTCTTC. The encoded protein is CASSLSGSGLIGNEQFF. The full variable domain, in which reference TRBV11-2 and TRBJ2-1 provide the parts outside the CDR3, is EAGVAQSPRYKIIEKRQSVAFWCNPISGHATLYWYQQILGQGPKLLIQFQNNGVVDDSQLPKDRFSAERLKGVDSTLKIQPAKLEDSAVYLCASSLSGSGLIGNEQFFGPGTRLTVL.